This T cell receptor (beta chain) was recovered during a study of cytomegalovirus exposure and HLA in healthy donors. Study results and limitations: Subsequent analysis of the 100 to 150 validation repertoires found a tendency for first-cohort TCR clusters to co-occur. Researchers catalogued roughly 170 TCR beta chains as cytomegalovirus-associated. In vitro assays verified that a few CMV-associated chains recognized CMV antigens specifically.

CDR3 size: 16 residues. Losses at the gene ends were 3 bases for V and 3 bases for J; bases not matched to a gene: 2. Per the germline V gene, CDR1 is KGHSH and CDR2 is LQKENI. A remark on this clone: Its antigen is currently unknown.

Data came from immunoSEQ multiplex PCR; TCRdb stores just in-frame clones and leaves some out. The repertoire has under 350,000 clones, 65% to 90% of them found once; the top ten carry less than 1.2%. Sequenced material: PBMCs. The sequence derives from a woman under 30 in good health and CMV-seronegative. V usage is TRBV18 and J usage is TRBJ2-2, with TRBD2 identical over 12 bases. The CDR3: CASSPRTSGDTGELFF. As DNA, the CDR3 is TGTGCCAGCTCACCTAGGACTAGCGGGGACACCGGGGAGCTGTTTTTT.